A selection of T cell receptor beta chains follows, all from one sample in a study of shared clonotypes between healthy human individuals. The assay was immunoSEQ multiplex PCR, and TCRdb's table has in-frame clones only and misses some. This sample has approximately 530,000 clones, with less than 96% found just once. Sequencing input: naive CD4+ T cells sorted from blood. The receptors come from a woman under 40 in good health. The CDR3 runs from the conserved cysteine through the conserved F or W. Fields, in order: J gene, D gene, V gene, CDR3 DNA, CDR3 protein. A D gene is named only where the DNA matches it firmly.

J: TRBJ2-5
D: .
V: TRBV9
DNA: TGTGCCAGCAGCTATCTGGGAGCTAGCCAAGAGACCCAGTACTTC
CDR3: CASSYLGASQETQYF

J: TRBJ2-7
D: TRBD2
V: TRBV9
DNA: TGTGCCAGCAGCGGACCGGGACTAGAGTACGAGCAGTACTTC
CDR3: CASSGPGLEYEQYF

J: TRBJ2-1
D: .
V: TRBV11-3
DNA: TGTGCCAGCAGCTTAGGAGAGGGAGTCCCCAATGAGCAGTTCTTC
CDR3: CASSLGEGVPNEQFF

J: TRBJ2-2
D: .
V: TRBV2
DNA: TGTGCCAGCAAGGATAGGAACACCGGGGAGCTGTTTTTT
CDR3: CASKDRNTGELFF

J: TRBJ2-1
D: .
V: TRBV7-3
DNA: TGTGCCAGCAGCTTAACGGGACCAAATGAGCAGTTCTTC
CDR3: CASSLTGPNEQFF

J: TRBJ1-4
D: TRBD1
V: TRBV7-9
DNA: TGTGCCAGCAGCAACTCGCCGGGACAGCCTAATGAAAAACTGTTTTTT
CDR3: CASSNSPGQPNEKLFF

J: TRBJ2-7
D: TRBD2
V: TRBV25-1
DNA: TGTGCCAGCAGTAAACTAGCGGAAGCCTACGAGCAGTACTTC
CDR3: CASSKLAEAYEQYF

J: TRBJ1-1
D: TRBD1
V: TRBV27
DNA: TGTGCCAGCAACTCGGACAGGGACACTGAAGCTTTCTTT
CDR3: CASNSDRDTEAFF

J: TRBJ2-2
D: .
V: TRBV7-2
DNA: TGTGCCAGCAGCTTAGAATTTGGCAGGGGTGGGACCGGGGAGCTGTTTTTT
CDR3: CASSLEFGRGGTGELFF

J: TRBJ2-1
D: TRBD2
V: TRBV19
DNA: TGTGCCAGTAGTATCGGGCCAGGGCCGGGAAGACTAGCGGGAGGCAGCTTGAGGAATGAGCAGTTCTTC
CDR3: CASSIGPGPGRLAGGSLRNEQFF

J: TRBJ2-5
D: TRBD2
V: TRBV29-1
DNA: TGCAGCGTCCGGACTAGTAGTGAGACCCAGTACTTC
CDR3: CSVRTSSETQYF

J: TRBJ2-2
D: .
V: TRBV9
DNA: TGTGCCAGCAGCGTAGGATTAGCGTCGAACACCGGGGAGCTGTTTTTT
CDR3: CASSVGLASNTGELFF

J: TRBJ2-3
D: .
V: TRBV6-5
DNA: TGTGCCAGCAGTTACCGCAGGAGCCTGATCACAGATACGCAGTATTTT
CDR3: CASSYRRSLITDTQYF

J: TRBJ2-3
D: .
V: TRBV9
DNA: TGTGCCAGCAGCGGGTCCTTCACAGATACGCAGTATTTT
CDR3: CASSGSFTDTQYF

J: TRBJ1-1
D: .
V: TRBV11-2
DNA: TGTGCCAGCAGCTTAGGCCCCCGCATGAACACTGAAGCTTTCTTT
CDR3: CASSLGPRMNTEAFF

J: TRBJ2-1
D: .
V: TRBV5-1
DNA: TGCGCCAGCAGCGTGGACATAGCCTACAATGAGCAGTTCTTC
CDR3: CASSVDIAYNEQFF

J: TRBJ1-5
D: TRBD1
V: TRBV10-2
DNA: TGCGCCAGCAGCGACAGGGGTGGCAATCAGCCCCAGCATTTT
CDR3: CASSDRGGNQPQHF

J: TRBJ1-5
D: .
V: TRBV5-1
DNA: TGCGCCAGCAGCTTGTCTACGGGAATCAATCAGCCCCAGCATTTT
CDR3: CASSLSTGINQPQHF